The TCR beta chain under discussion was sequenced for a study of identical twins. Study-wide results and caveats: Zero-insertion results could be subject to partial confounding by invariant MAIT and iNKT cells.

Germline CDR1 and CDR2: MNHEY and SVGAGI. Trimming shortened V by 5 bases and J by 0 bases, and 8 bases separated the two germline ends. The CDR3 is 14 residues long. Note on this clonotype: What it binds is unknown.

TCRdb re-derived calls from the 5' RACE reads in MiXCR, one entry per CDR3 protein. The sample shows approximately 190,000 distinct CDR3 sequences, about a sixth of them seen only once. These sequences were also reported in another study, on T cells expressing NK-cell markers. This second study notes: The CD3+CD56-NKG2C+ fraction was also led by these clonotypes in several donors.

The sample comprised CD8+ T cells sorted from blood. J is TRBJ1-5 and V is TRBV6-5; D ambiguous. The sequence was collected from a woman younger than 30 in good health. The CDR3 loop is CASSVLGSNQPQHF. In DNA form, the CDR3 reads TGTGCCAGCAGTGTACTGGGTAGCAATCAGCCCCAGCATTTT.